A single sample gave rise to the 16 T cell receptor beta chains below, sequenced in a study of spatial heterogeneity in lung cancer. Time point noted: sample taken at primary tumor resection. Whole RNA from tumor, nontumor lung or frozen PBMC was sequenced unsorted. TCRdb recomputed calls from the 5' RACE reads with MiXCR, one row per CDR3 protein. The sample yields 50,000 to 65,000 distinct CDR3 sequences, 8% to 9% seen once. This material consisted of PBMCs, taken at surgery. Receptors originate from a female donor with early-stage non-small cell lung cancer.

This clonotype was observed a few times. The chain joins TRBV5-1 to TRBJ1-3; maybe TRBD1 (5 bases). From germline, CDR1 is SGHRS and CDR2 YFSETQ. The CDR3 totals 13 residues. V gave up 4 bases and J gave up 4 bases, with 9 bases separating them. In DNA form, the CDR3 reads TGCGCCAGCAGCAGCAGGGTGGGAAACACCATATATTTT. Encoded protein: CASSSRVGNTIYF.

This clonotype was detected only a few times. The V gene is TRBV9, the J gene TRBJ1-3, with 7 positions matching TRBD1. After removal of 4 bases from V and 4 bases from J, the junction contained 8 bases not matched to a gene. Germline-derived CDR1 and CDR2 are SGDLS and YYNGEE. The CDR3 totals 15 residues. The CDR3 reads CASSPRQGGGNTIYF. In nucleotides, the CDR3 is TGTGCCAGCAGCCCCAGACAGGGCGGCGGAAACACCATATATTTT.

This clonotype was detected ten times or more. The rearrangement uses TRBV28 and TRBJ2-3, with TRBD2 identical over 10 bases. The J segment lost 2 bases and the V segment lost 4 bases, leaving 3 bases of the junction unmatched. Germline CDR1 reads MDHEN; CDR2 reads SYDVKM. The CDR3 loop spans 15 amino acids. The CDR3 reads CASSWTSGYTDTQYF. The CDR3, as DNA: TGTGCCAGCAGTTGGACTAGCGGTTACACAGATACGCAGTATTTT.

This clonotype was detected a few times. This rearrangement joins TRBV6-5 to TRBJ2-1; D is uncertain. From germline, CDR1 is MNHEY and CDR2 SVGAGI. Trimming left V 6 bases short and J 1 base short, with 7 bases between. The CDR3 has 13 residues. CDR3 sequence reads: CASRSESYNEQFF. The CDR3 DNA reads TGTGCCAGCAGAAGCGAGTCCTACAATGAGCAGTTCTTC.

CDR3 bases: TGTGCCAGCACTAGCGGGGGGGCCACAGATACGCAGTATTTT. It codes for CASTSGGATDTQYF. The rearrangement uses TRBV6-2 or TRBV6-3 and TRBJ2-3; 12 bases agree with TRBD2. Germline V gene data show CDR1 as MNHEY and CDR2 as SVGEGT. CDR3 length equals 14 residues. V shed 7 bases and J 2 bases; nucleotides not matched to a gene: 1.

V gene TRBV5-6 combines with J gene TRBJ2-1; weak D call: TRBD1 (5 bases). The V gene lost 0 bases and the J gene lost 6 bases, with 13 bases spanning the gap. This CDR3 has 15 residues. CDR1 and CDR2 from the germline V gene are SGHDT and YYEEEE. The CDR3 DNA follows: TGTGCCAGCAGCTTGGAACAGGCGTACGTCAATGAGCAGTTCTTC. Protein product: CASSLEQAYVNEQFF. The complete variable domain, with remaining parts taken from reference TRBV5-6 and TRBJ2-1, reads DAGVTQSPTHLIKTRGQQVTLRCSPKSGHDTVSWYQQALGQGPQFIFQYYEEEERQRGNFPDRFSGHQFPNYSSELNVNALLLGDSALYLCASSLEQAYVNEQFFGPGTRLTVL.

The chain couples TRBV30 to TRBJ1-5; D is perhaps TRBD1 (5 bases). Between the trimmed V and J ends, which lost 3 bases and 4 bases, there was a span of 19 bases. CDR1 GTSNPN and CDR2 SVGIG come from the germline V gene (reference sequence). This CDR3 has 16 amino acids. The chain's CDR3 is CAWSPIGAGRNQPQHF. The CDR3 DNA reads as TGTGCCTGGAGCCCCATTGGGGCAGGGCGGAATCAGCCCCAGCATTTT.

The rearrangement links TRBV2 to TRBJ1-2; D uncertain. The V and J ends lost 1 base and 0 bases respectively, with 6 bases between them. From germline, CDR1 is SNHLY and CDR2 FYNNEI. This CDR3 contains 14 residues. CDR3: CASSEELANYGYTF. CDR3 sequence (DNA): TGTGCCAGCAGTGAAGAGTTAGCTAACTATGGCTACACCTTC.

The V and J genes are TRBV5-4 and TRBJ1-1; 7 nucleotides line up with TRBD1. The V gene end was trimmed by 2 bases and the J gene end by 2 bases; junction bases not matched to a gene: 3. Germline V gene lookup returns CDR1 SGHNT and CDR2 YYREEE (reference sequence). The CDR3 is made up of 14 amino acids. The CDR3 DNA reads as TGTGCCAGCAGCTTTGACAGGGCCAACACTGAAGCTTTCTTT. Translating it yields CASSFDRANTEAFF.

The chain recombines TRBV9 with TRBJ2-3; 10 bases match TRBD2. The CDR3 is 16 residues long. The junction had 4 bases not matched to a gene; V was cut back by 0 bases and J by 3 bases. CDR1 and CDR2 from the germline V gene are SGDLS and YYNGEE. CDR3 coding DNA: TGTGCCAGCAGCGTAGGATCACTAGCGGGAACAGATACGCAGTATTTT. Protein product: CASSVGSLAGTDTQYF.

This chain joins TRBV7-9 and TRBJ1-5; TRBD1 matches 7 bases. CDR1 and CDR2 (germline): SEHNR, FQNEAQ (reference sequence). The junction had 0 bases not matched to a gene; V was cut back by 3 bases and J by 4 bases. The CDR3 is 13 residues long. The CDR3 loop reads CASSLGQNQPQHF. The CDR3 nucleotides read TGTGCCAGCAGCTTGGGACAGAATCAGCCCCAGCATTTT.

This clonotype turned up a few times. The chain is built from TRBV13 and TRBJ2-2; TRBD1 might be the D (5 bases). The CDR3 covers 15 residues. Germline V gene sequence: CDR1 PRHDT, CDR2 FYEKMQ (reference sequence). Trimming left V 4 bases short and J 5 bases short, with 14 bases between. CDR3 bases: TGTGCCAGCAGCTCCCGGGCAGGGATAACCGGGGAGCTGTTTTTT. Residues: CASSSRAGITGELFF.

This clonotype was observed many times. The chain joins TRBV10-2 to TRBJ1-1, with a possible D match to TRBD1 (5 bases). The germline V gene encodes CDR1 WSHSY and CDR2 SAAADI. The V gene lost 7 bases and the J gene lost 4 bases, with 16 bases spanning the gap. The CDR3 is 14 amino acids. The CDR3 here is CASNSQGGGTEAFF. CDR3 DNA: TGCGCCAGCAATTCTCAGGGCGGGGGCACTGAAGCTTTCTTT.

This clonotype appeared many times. The chain joins TRBV3-1 to TRBJ2-7; 7 bases are shared with TRBD1. The CDR3 is 17 residues long. Germline V lookup: CDR1 LGHDT, CDR2 YNNKEL (reference sequence). The J segment lost 2 bases and the V segment lost 3 bases, leaving 13 bases of the junction unmatched. CDR3 region: CASSHLLYRDSPYEQYF. CDR3 nucleotide sequence: TGTGCCAGCAGCCATCTCCTGTACCGGGACAGCCCCTACGAGCAGTACTTC.

Only a few counts were recorded for this clonotype. This chain uses TRBV15 with TRBJ2-3, with unresolved D. The CDR3 runs to 12 residues. V was cut by 3 bases and J by 6 bases, with 7 bases left in between. The germline V gene encodes CDR1 LNHNV and CDR2 YYDKDF (reference sequence). The CDR3 region is CATSSIGDTQYF. The CDR3 region has the DNA TGTGCCACCAGCAGCATCGGGGATACGCAGTATTTT. Full variable domain (outside the CDR3, taken from reference TRBV15 and TRBJ2-3): DAMVIQNPRYQVTQFGKPVTLSCSQTLNHNVMYWYQQKSSQAPKLLFHYYDKDFNNEADTPDNFQSRRPNTSFCFLDIRSPGLGDTAMYLCATSSIGDTQYFGPGTRLTVL.

This clonotype occurred many times. The chain uses TRBV27 and TRBJ1-1; TRBD1 agrees at 8 bases. Germline trimming cut 5 bases from V and 1 base from J; bases unmatched to any gene: 6. Germline CDR1 is MNHEY and CDR2 is SMNVEV (reference sequence). The CDR3 loop spans 15 amino acids. The CDR3 loop reads CASSLQGQANTEAFF. CDR3 sequence (DNA): TGTGCCAGCAGTCTACAGGGACAGGCGAACACTGAAGCTTTCTTT.